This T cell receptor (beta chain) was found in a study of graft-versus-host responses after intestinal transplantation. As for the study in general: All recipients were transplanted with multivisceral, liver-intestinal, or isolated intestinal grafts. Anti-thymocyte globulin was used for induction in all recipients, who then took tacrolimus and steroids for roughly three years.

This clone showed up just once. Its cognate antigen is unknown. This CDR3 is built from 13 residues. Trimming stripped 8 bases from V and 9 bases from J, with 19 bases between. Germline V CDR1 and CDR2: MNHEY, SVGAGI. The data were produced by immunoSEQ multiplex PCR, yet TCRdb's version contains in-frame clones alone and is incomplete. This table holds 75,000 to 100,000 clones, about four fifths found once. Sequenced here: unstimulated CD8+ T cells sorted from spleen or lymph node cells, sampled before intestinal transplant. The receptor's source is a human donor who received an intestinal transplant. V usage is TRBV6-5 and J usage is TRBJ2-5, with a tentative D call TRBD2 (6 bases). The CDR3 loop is CASAVYPAGPQYF. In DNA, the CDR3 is TGTGCCAGCGCAGTTTATCCCGCGGGGCCCCAGTACTTC.